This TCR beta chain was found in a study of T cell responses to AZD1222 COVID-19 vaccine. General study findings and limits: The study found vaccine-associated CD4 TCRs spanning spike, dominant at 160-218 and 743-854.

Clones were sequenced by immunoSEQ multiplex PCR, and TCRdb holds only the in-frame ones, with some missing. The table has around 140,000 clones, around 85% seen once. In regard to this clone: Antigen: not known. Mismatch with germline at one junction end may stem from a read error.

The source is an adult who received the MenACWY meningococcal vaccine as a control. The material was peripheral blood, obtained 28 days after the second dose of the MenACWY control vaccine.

In DNA form, the CDR3 reads TGTGCCAGCAGGGAAGACAGCTACAATGAGCAGTTCTTC. Translating it yields CASREDSYNEQFF. The rearrangement uses TRBV6-1 and TRBJ2-1, with D possibly matching TRBD1 (5 bases). The CDR3 is 13 amino acids. The germline CDR1 and CDR2 sequences are MNHNS and SASEGT.